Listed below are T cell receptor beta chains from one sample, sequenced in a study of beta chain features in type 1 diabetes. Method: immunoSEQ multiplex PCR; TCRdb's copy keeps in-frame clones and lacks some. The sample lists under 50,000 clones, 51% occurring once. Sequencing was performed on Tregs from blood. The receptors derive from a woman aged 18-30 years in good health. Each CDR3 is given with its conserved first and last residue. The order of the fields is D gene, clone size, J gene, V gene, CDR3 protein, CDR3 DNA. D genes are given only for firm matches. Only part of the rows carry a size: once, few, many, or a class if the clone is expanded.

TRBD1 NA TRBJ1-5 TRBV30 CALDRGDQPQHF TGTGCCTTGGACAGGGGGGATCAGCCCCAGCATTTT
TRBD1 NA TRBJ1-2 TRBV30 CARRHRDRDYGYTF TGTGCCCGGAGGCACCGGGACAGGGACTATGGCTACACCTTC
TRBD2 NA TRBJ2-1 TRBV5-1 CASILGLAGDEQFF TGCGCCAGCATCCTCGGACTAGCTGGCGATGAGCAGTTCTTC
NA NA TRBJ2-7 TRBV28 CASSSRPTYEQYF TGTGCCAGCAGTTCCAGGCCGACCTACGAGCAGTACTTC
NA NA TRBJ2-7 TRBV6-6 CASSYPGSATYEQYF TGTGCCAGCAGTTACCCCGGTAGCGCAACCTACGAGCAGTACTTC
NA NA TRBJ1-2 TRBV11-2 CASSLEWATGYTF TGTGCCAGCAGCTTAGAGTGGGCGACGGGCTACACCTTC
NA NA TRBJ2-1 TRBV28 CASVRTASNEQFF TGTGCCAGCGTACGGACAGCCTCCAATGAGCAGTTCTTC
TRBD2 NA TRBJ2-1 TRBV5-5 CASSPGVAGALEQFF TGTGCCAGCAGCCCCGGGGTAGCGGGAGCTCTTGAGCAGTTCTTC
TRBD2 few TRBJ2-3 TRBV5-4 CASRTSGTDTQYF TGTGCCAGCAGGACTAGCGGTACAGATACGCAGTATTTT
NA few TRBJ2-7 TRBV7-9 CASSRSSYEQYF TGTGCCAGCAGCCGGAGCTCCTACGAGCAGTACTTC
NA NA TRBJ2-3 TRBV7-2 CASSPPSVTQYF TGTGCCAGCAGCCCGCCTAGTGTTACGCAGTATTTT
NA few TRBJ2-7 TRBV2 CASALAGGQGYEQYF TGTGCCAGCGCGCTAGCCGGGGGGCAAGGTTACGAGCAGTACTTC
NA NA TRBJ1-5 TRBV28 CASSEGGGALGGQPQHF TGTGCCAGCAGCGAAGGAGGGGGGGCTTTAGGGGGTCAGCCCCAGCATTTT
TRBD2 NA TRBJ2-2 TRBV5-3 CARSLTGLAGDTGELFF TGTGCCAGAAGCTTAACAGGACTAGCGGGCGACACCGGGGAGCTGTTTTTT
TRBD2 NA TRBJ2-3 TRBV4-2 CASSPGTRTDTQYF TGTGCCAGCAGTCCCGGGACTAGGACAGATACGCAGTATTTT
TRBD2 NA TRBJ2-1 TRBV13 CASSLIGTSGRRAHEQFF TGTGCCAGCAGCTTAATTGGGACTAGCGGGAGGCGGGCTCATGAGCAGTTCTTC
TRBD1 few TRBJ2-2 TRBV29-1 CSVEPTGSGTGELFF TGCAGCGTTGAGCCGACAGGGTCCGGCACCGGGGAGCTGTTTTTT
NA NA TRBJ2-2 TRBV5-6 CASSLDLGGTGELFF TGTGCCAGCAGCTTGGATTTAGGGGGCACCGGGGAGCTGTTTTTT
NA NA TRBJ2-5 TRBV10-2 CASRSQGNQETQYF TGCGCCAGCAGATCACAGGGAAACCAAGAGACCCAGTACTTC
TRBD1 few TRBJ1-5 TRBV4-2 CASSLERDRGSYQPQHF TGTGCCAGCAGCCTCGAGAGAGACAGGGGTTCTTATCAGCCCCAGCATTTT
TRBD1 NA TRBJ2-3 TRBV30 CAWSGTGGTDTQYF TGTGCCTGGAGTGGGACAGGGGGCACAGATACGCAGTATTTT
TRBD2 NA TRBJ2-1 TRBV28 CASRTGSSGRNEQFF TGTGCCAGCAGAACGGGGTCTAGCGGGAGGAATGAGCAGTTCTTC
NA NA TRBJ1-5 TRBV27 CASSFWQGFGNQPQHF TGTGCCAGCAGTTTTTGGCAGGGGTTTGGGAATCAGCCCCAGCATTTT
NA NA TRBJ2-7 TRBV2 CASRSAERAGEQYF TGTGCCAGCAGGTCGGCGGAGCGGGCTGGCGAGCAGTACTTC
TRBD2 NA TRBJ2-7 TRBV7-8 CASSSFGGSIDEQYF TGTGCCAGCAGCTCCTTTGGCGGGAGTATCGACGAGCAGTACTTC
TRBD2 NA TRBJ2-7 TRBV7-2 CASSLGGRASYEQYF TGTGCCAGCAGCTTAGGCGGGAGGGCCTCCTACGAGCAGTACTTC
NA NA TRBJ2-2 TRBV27 CASSFRQIANTGELFF TGTGCCAGCAGTTTCCGACAGATTGCGAACACCGGGGAGCTGTTTTTT
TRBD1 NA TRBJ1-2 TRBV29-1 CSVEGRRGHNYGYTF TGCAGCGTTGAAGGCCGCAGGGGGCATAACTATGGCTACACCTTC
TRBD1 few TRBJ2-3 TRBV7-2 CASSLYPPGQGILTDTQYF TGTGCCAGCAGCTTATACCCTCCGGGACAGGGAATCCTCACAGATACGCAGTATTTT
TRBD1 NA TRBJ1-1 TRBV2 CASRRQGNTEAFF TGTGCCAGCAGGAGACAGGGAAACACTGAAGCTTTCTTT
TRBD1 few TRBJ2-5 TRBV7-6 CASSFTGGRETQYF TGTGCCAGCAGCTTCACAGGGGGCCGGGAGACCCAGTACTTC
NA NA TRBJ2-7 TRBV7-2 CASSTRVAYEQYF TGTGCCAGCAGCACCCGGGTTGCCTACGAGCAGTACTTC
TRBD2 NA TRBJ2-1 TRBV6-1 CASSGLAGGTNEQFF TGTGCCAGCAGTGGACTAGCGGGAGGTACCAATGAGCAGTTCTTC
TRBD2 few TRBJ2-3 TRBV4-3 CASSQEWASGTSDTQYF TGCGCCAGCAGCCAAGAGTGGGCTAGCGGGACCTCAGATACGCAGTATTTT
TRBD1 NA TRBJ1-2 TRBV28 CASSLGRGPYGYTF TGTGCCAGCAGTTTGGGCAGGGGGCCTTATGGCTACACCTTC
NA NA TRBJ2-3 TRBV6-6 CASSPPARPPEYF TGTGCCAGCAGCCCACCGGCTAGACCACCTGAGTATTTT
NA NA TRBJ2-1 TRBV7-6 CASQRRGGNEQFF TGTGCCAGCCAAAGGAGGGGCGGGAATGAGCAGTTCTTC
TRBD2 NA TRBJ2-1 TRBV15 CATSIGGRGNNEQFF TGTGCCACCAGCATAGGCGGGAGGGGAAACAATGAGCAGTTCTTC
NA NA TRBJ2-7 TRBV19 CASSTLDSRFYEQYF TGTGCCAGTAGTACCTTGGACAGCCGCTTCTACGAGCAGTACTTC
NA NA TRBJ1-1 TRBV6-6 CASSYEGGRTEAFF TGTGCCAGCAGTTACGAGGGAGGAAGGACTGAAGCTTTCTTT
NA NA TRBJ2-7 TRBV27 CASSLKIQGYEQYF TGTGCCAGCAGTTTAAAAATACAGGGCTACGAGCAGTACTTC
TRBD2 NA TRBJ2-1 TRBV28 CASKTSGRRRDEQFF TGTGCCAGCAAAACTAGCGGGAGAAGAAGAGATGAGCAGTTCTTC
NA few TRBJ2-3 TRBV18 CASSEQAFSDTQYF TGTGCCAGCTCGGAACAGGCCTTTAGTGATACGCAGTATTTT
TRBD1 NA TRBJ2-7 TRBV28 CASSSPQDRASYEQYF TGTGCCAGCAGTTCTCCCCAAGACAGGGCGTCCTACGAGCAGTACTTC
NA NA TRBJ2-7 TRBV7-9 CASSLAGAGQAGEQYF TGTGCCAGCAGCTTAGCGGGAGCTGGGCAGGCTGGCGAGCAGTACTTC